This T cell receptor beta chain was recovered during a study of cytomegalovirus exposure and HLA in healthy donors. V lost 0 bases to trimming and J lost 2 bases, with 17 bases between them. The CDR3 spans 17 residues. CDR1 is SGHRS, CDR2 YFSETQ, per germline. As for this clone: The antigen remains unidentified.

Findings and limits, study-wide: Later analysis demonstrated an association between a missense DCLRE1C variant and TCR beta V- and J-gene trimming. Sequencing depth across donors, presence/absence analyses assumed, was roughly uniform.

The PCR was carried out with 60 Vbeta primers and 13 Jbeta primers. Libraries were prepared by immunoSEQ multiplex PCR; TCRdb keeps only in-frame clonotypes and omits some of them. Its table records some 80,000 clones. V usage is TRBV5-1 and J usage is TRBJ1-2; weak D call: TRBD1 (5 bases). This sequence was found in a woman in her twenties or thirties in good health and CMV-seronegative. The sample consisted of PBMCs. The CDR3 loop reads CASSLGTRTPANYGYTF. CDR3 sequence (DNA): TGCGCCAGCAGCTTGGGTACTCGGACACCCGCGAACTATGGCTACACCTTC.